This TCR beta chain originates from a study of lymphopenia after photon versus proton radiotherapy. This clone was recorded once. Using immunoSEQ multiplex PCR, the repertoire was profiled, and TCRdb retains in-frame clones only, with some absent. This sample has some 21,000 clones, with about 85% found just once. Germline values: CDR1 SGHAT, CDR2 FQNNGV. V was pared by 4 bases and J by 9 bases, with 12 bases between. The CDR3 has 12 residues. The receptor comes from a man aged 55 to 70 with pancreatic cancer. Material: peripheral blood, obtained from a patient treated with photon-based radiotherapy. V is TRBV11-2 and J is TRBJ1-2; D gene unclear. The CDR3 coding sequence is TGTGCCAGCAGCTCAGCAGTGGGGAGCTACACCTTC. Amino acid sequence: CASSSAVGSYTF.